These T cell receptor beta chains were read from a single sample in a study of T cells after yellow fever vaccination. In TCRdb, the 5' RACE reads were re-called with MiXCR into one record per CDR3 protein. Of around 500,000 distinct CDR3 sequences detected, around a fifth appear once; the ten largest clones hold about 15%. The sequences come from PBMCs, collected about 20 days after the first yellow fever vaccination. The receptors come from a man in his late teens or twenties who received the YFV17D yellow fever vaccine. The CDR3 runs from the conserved cysteine through the conserved F or W. D genes are given only for firm matches. Size is omitted from some rows. Given values are once, few, many or a class for expanded clones.

v_gene	d_gene	abundance	j_gene	CDR3nt	CDR3aa
TRBV5-1	NA	NA	TRBJ2-1	TGCGCCAGCAGCTTCCGGCAGAACTCCTACAATGAGCAGTTCTTC	CASSFRQNSYNEQFF
TRBV12-3/TRBV12-4	NA	NA	TRBJ2-5	TGTGCCAGCAGTTTTAGGTGGGGAGAGACCCAGTACTTC	CASSFRWGETQYF
TRBV5-4	TRBD2	NA	TRBJ2-5	TGTGCCAGCAGCTTGAAGACTAGCGGGGCTGTAGAGACCCAGTACTTC	CASSLKTSGAVETQYF
TRBV4-1	TRBD1	few	TRBJ1-5	TGCGCCAGCAGCCAACTCGACAGGGCCCATCAGCCCCAGCATTTT	CASSQLDRAHQPQHF
TRBV7-2	NA	NA	TRBJ2-1	TGTGCCAGCAGCTTATACATCCGCGATGAGCAGTTCTTC	CASSLYIRDEQFF
TRBV11-1	NA	many	TRBJ1-1	TGTGCCAGCAGCTTAGGCCTTTGGACCGCCAACACTGAAGCTTTCTTT	CASSLGLWTANTEAFF
TRBV10-1	NA	NA	TRBJ1-1	TGCGCCAGCAGTGAGGGGCTCGGTACGGCTTTCTTT	CASSEGLGTAFF
TRBV10-3	TRBD1	many	TRBJ2-5	TGTGCCATCAGGGGGGACAGGTCCGGGGAGACCCAGTACTTC	CAIRGDRSGETQYF
TRBV10-1	NA	NA	TRBJ1-6	TGCGCCAGCAGTGACCGCGAGGGCTATTCACCCCTCCACTTT	CASSDREGYSPLHF
TRBV5-4	NA	few	TRBJ2-3	TGTGCCAGCAGCTTTGGGCGGGGACCAGATACGCAGTATTTT	CASSFGRGPDTQYF
TRBV28	TRBD1	NA	TRBJ1-5	TGTGCCAGCAGCCCAGGGGACAGGGCCAATCAGCCCCAGCATTTT	CASSPGDRANQPQHF
TRBV7-9	TRBD1	few	TRBJ2-1	TGTGCCAGCAGCTTTGGGACAGGGTTGTTAATTAATGAGCAGTTCTTC	CASSFGTGLLINEQFF
TRBV20-1	NA	NA	TRBJ1-1	TGCAGTGCTAACCACGTACCCCAACGGGAAGCTTTCTTT	CSANHVPQREAFF
TRBV10-3	NA	few	TRBJ2-3	TGTGCCATCCTTCCGGGGGAAACAGATACGCAGTATTTT	CAILPGETDTQYF
TRBV12-3/TRBV12-4	TRBD2	few	TRBJ2-2	TGTGCCAGCAGCCTACTAGCGGGGGGGACCGGGGAGCTGTTTTTT	CASSLLAGGTGELFF
TRBV7-6	TRBD1	many	TRBJ2-2	TGTGCCAGCAGCAGGACAGGGAACACCGGGGAGCTGTTTTTT	CASSRTGNTGELFF
TRBV27	NA	NA	TRBJ2-3	TGTGCCAGCAGCCCCCCCGCGGGCGCAGATACGCAGTATTTT	CASSPPAGADTQYF
TRBV11-2	NA	many	TRBJ2-1	TGTGCCAGCAGCTTAGATCGATTGCAGTACAATGAGCAGTTCTTC	CASSLDRLQYNEQFF
TRBV28	NA	NA	TRBJ2-3	TGTGCCAGCAGTTTTACGACTAGCACAGATACGCAGTATTTT	CASSFTTSTDTQYF
TRBV24-1	TRBD1	NA	TRBJ1-5	TGTGCCACCAGTGACCCACGGACAGGGGGCAATCAGCCCCAGCATTTT	CATSDPRTGGNQPQHF
TRBV27	NA	NA	TRBJ2-1	TGTGCCAGCGCAACCCCCCCTTTCTACAATGAGCAGTTCTTC	CASATPPFYNEQFF
TRBV7-2	TRBD2	NA	TRBJ2-1	TGTGCCAGCAGCTTAGGAGGGGAGGGACTCTACAATGAGCAGTTCTTC	CASSLGGEGLYNEQFF
TRBV12-3/TRBV12-4	NA	many	TRBJ1-3	TGTGCCAGCAGTATTGACGGAGGCTCTGGAAACACCATATATTTT	CASSIDGGSGNTIYF
TRBV20-1	TRBD1	few	TRBJ2-3	TGCAGTGCTCTGGACAGGGGCCGCACAGATACGCAGTATTTT	CSALDRGRTDTQYF
TRBV29-1	NA	few	TRBJ1-2	TGCAGCGGGTTGTTTCGACGGTTTGGCTACACCTTC	CSGLFRRFGYTF
TRBV12-3/TRBV12-4	NA	NA	TRBJ1-1	TGTGCCAGCAGCCCAAATCCCGGTACGAACACTGAAGCTTTCTTT	CASSPNPGTNTEAFF
TRBV7-9	NA	NA	TRBJ2-5	TGTGCCAGCAGCATCCGGGCCTTAGGAGAGACCCAGTACTTC	CASSIRALGETQYF
TRBV15	TRBD1	NA	TRBJ2-2	TGTGCCACCAGCTCTCGGACAGGGACGGGCGGGGAGCTGTTTTTT	CATSSRTGTGGELFF
TRBV24-1	NA	few	TRBJ2-3	TGTGCCACCAGTGATCCCAGGACTAGCACAGATACGCAGTATTTT	CATSDPRTSTDTQYF
TRBV18	NA	few	TRBJ1-1	TGTGCCAGCTTGGCGGGCCAGAACACTGAAGCTTTCTTT	CASLAGQNTEAFF
TRBV4-2	TRBD1	few	TRBJ2-3	TGTGCCAGCAGAAAAGGACAGGCCACAGATACGCAGTATTTT	CASRKGQATDTQYF
TRBV7-2	NA	few	TRBJ1-5	TGTGCCAGCAGCTTATGGAGGGATCAGCCCCAGCATTTT	CASSLWRDQPQHF
TRBV6-5	TRBD2	many	TRBJ2-4	TGTGCCAGCAGTGGACTAGATAACATTCAGTACTTC	CASSGLDNIQYF
TRBV6-4	TRBD2	few	TRBJ2-1	TGTGCCAGCAGTGTTAGCGGGGGGCCTGGTGAGCAGTTCTTC	CASSVSGGPGEQFF
TRBV10-1	NA	NA	TRBJ2-2	TGCGCCAGCAGTAATGGAGACCAACTGAACACCGGGGAGCTGTTTTTT	CASSNGDQLNTGELFF
TRBV5-1	TRBD2	NA	TRBJ2-1	TGCGCCAGCAGCCCCTATCGCACTAGCGGGGGTCAGGAGCAGTTCTTC	CASSPYRTSGGQEQFF
TRBV12-3/TRBV12-4	NA	many	TRBJ2-2	TGTGCCAGCAGTTTCCCCGGGGAGCTGTTTTTT	CASSFPGELFF
TRBV12-3/TRBV12-4	NA	many	TRBJ1-2	TGTGCCAGCAGTTTAAGGCACTATGGCTACACCTTC	CASSLRHYGYTF
TRBV3-1	NA	NA	TRBJ1-5	TGTGCCAGCAGCCGACGGCCCAATCAGCCCCAGCATTTT	CASSRRPNQPQHF
TRBV7-3	TRBD2	medium-sized	TRBJ2-1	TGTGCCAGCAGCGTTGGACTAGCGGGTAACAATGAGCAGTTCTTC	CASSVGLAGNNEQFF
TRBV6-6	NA	few	TRBJ2-1	TGTGCCAGCAGGGGAGACATCCAGCAGTTCTTC	CASRGDIQQFF
TRBV11-2	NA	NA	TRBJ1-1	TGTGCCAGCAGCTTACGGGGGTTGGGCACTGAAGCTTTCTTT	CASSLRGLGTEAFF
TRBV28	NA	NA	TRBJ1-1	TGTGCCAGCACCAATCGGGGGGGACTATACACTGAAGCTTTCTTT	CASTNRGGLYTEAFF
TRBV28	NA	once	TRBJ2-3	TGTGCCAGCAGCCAAGAACAGACTAGCACAGATACGCAGTATTTT	CASSQEQTSTDTQYF
TRBV4-2	NA	few	TRBJ1-6	TGTGCCAGCAGCCAAGCGGCAGGCTCCTATAATTCACCCCTCCACTTT	CASSQAAGSYNSPLHF
TRBV7-9	TRBD2	NA	TRBJ2-5	TGTGCCAGCTGGGGTAGCGGGGGGCAAGAGACCCAGTACTTC	CASWGSGGQETQYF
TRBV29-1	NA	NA	TRBJ2-2	TGCAGCGTGGTCGGGATCAGAGGGGAGCTGTTTTTT	CSVVGIRGELFF
TRBV11-2	TRBD1	NA	TRBJ1-1	TGTGCCAGCAGCACGGACAGGGGGCTTTTAATGCGTGCTGAAGCTTTCTTT	CASSTDRGLLMRAEAFF
TRBV7-2	NA	NA	TRBJ2-7	TGTGCCAGCAGCTTAGTCCGGGGCCAGTACGAGCAGTACTTC	CASSLVRGQYEQYF
TRBV3-1	NA	NA	TRBJ2-5	TGTGCCAGCAGCCAGGAAAACTCCGGGAACGAGGAGACCCAGTACTTC	CASSQENSGNEETQYF